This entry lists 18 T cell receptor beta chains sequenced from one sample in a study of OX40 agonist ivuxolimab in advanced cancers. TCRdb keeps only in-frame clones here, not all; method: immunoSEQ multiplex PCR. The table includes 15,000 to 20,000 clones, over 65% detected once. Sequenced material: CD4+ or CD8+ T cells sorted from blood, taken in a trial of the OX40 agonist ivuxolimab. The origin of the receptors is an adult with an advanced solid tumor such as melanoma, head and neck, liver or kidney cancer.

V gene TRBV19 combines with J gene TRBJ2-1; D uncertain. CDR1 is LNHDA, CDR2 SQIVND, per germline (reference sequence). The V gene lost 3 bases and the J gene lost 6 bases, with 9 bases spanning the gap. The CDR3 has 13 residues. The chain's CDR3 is CASSITGGNEQFF. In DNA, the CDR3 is TGTGCCAGTAGTATTACCGGCGGCAATGAGCAGTTCTTC.

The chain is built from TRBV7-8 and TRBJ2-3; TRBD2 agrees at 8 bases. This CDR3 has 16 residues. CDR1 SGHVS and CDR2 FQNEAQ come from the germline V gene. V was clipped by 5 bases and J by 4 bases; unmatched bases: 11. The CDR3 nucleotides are TGTGCCAGCAGCGCCTCTCGGGGGGGCAGTTCAGATACGCAGTATTTT. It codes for CASSASRGGSSDTQYF. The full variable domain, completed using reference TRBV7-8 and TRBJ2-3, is GAGVSQSPRYKVAKRGQDVALRCDPISGHVSLFWYQQALGQGPEFLTYFQNEAQLDKSGLPSDRFFAERPEGSVSTLKIQRTQQEDSAVYLCASSASRGGSSDTQYFGPGTRLTVL.

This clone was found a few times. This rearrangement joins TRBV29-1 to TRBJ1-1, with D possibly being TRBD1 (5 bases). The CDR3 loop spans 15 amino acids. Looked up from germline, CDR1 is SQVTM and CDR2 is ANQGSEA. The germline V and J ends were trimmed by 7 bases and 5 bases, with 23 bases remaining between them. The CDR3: CSAKMRTRRGTEAFF. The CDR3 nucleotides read TGCAGCGCCAAAATGAGGACCCGGAGGGGAACTGAAGCTTTCTTT.

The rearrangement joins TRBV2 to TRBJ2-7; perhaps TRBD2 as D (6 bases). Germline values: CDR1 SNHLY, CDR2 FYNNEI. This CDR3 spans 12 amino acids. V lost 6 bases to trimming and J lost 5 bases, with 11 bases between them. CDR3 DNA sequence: TGTGCCAGCAGGGGAGGACCAGACGAGCAGTACTTC. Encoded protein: CASRGGPDEQYF.

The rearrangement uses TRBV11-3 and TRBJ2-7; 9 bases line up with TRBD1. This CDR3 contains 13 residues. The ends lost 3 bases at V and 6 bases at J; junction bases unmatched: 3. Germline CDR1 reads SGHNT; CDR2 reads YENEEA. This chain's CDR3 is CASSFGTGIEQYF. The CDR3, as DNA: TGTGCCAGCAGCTTTGGGACAGGGATCGAGCAGTACTTC.

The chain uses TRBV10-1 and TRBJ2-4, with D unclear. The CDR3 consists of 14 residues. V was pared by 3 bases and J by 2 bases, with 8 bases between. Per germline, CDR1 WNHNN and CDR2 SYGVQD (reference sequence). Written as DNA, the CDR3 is TGCGCCAGCAGTGAAACGCTTTCCAAAAACATTCAGTACTTC. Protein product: CASSETLSKNIQYF.

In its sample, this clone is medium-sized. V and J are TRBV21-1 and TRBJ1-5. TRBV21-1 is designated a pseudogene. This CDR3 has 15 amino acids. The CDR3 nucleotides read TGTGCCAGCAGCAAAGGGGCGGATAGCAATCAGCCCCAGCATTTT. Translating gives CASSKGADSNQPQHF.

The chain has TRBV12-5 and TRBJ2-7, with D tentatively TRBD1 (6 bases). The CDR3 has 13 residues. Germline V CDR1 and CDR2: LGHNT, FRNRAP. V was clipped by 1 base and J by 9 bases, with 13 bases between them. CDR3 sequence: CASGLDTGTPQYF. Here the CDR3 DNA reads TGTGCTAGTGGTTTGGACACCGGGACACCGCAGTACTTC.

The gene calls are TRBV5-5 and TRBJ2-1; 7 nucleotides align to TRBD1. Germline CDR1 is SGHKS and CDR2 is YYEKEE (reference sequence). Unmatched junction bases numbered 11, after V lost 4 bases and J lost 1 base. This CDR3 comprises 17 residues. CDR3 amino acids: CASSTPTRGQSYNEQFF. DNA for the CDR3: TGTGCCAGCAGCACCCCCACCAGGGGACAGTCCTACAATGAGCAGTTCTTC.

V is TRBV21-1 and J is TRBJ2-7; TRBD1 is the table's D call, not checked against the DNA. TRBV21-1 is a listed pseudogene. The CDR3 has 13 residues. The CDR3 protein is CASSSRQSYEQYF. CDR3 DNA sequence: TGTGCCAGCAGCAGCCGACAGAGCTACGAGCAGTACTTC.

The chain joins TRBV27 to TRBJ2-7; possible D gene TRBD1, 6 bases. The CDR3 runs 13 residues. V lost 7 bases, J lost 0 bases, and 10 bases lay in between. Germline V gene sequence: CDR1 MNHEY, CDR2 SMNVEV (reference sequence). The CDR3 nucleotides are TGTGCCAGCACTACAGGGCCCTCCTACGAGCAGTACTTC. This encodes CASTTGPSYEQYF.

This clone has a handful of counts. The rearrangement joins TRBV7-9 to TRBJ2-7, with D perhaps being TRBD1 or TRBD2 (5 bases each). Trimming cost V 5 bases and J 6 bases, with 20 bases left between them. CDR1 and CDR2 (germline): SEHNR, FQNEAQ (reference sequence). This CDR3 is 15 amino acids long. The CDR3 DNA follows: TGTGCCAGCAGCCTCCTGGGGGATCGGTATCTCGAGCAGTACTTC. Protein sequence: CASSLLGDRYLEQYF.

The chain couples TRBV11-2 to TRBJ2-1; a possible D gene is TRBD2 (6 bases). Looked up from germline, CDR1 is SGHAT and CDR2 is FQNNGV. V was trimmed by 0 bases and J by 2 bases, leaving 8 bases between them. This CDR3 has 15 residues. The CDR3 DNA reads TGTGCCAGCAGCTTAGAGGGCGGGGCCTACAATGAGCAGTTCTTC. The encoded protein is CASSLEGGAYNEQFF. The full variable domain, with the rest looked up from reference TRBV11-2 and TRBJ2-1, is EAGVAQSPRYKIIEKRQSVAFWCNPISGHATLYWYQQILGQGPKLLIQFQNNGVVDDSQLPKDRFSAERLKGVDSTLKIQPAKLEDSAVYLCASSLEGGAYNEQFFGPGTRLTVL.

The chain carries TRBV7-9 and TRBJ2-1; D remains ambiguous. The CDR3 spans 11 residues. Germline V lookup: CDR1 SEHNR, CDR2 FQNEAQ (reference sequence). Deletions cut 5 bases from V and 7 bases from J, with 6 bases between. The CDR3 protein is CASSTKNEQFF. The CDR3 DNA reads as TGTGCCAGCAGCACCAAGAATGAGCAGTTCTTC. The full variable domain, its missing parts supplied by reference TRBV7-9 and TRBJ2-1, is DTGVSQNPRHKITKRGQNVTFRCDPISEHNRLYWYRQTLGQGPEFLTYFQNEAQLEKSRLLSDRFSAERPKGSFSTLEIQRTEQGDSAMYLCASSTKNEQFFGPGTRLTVL.

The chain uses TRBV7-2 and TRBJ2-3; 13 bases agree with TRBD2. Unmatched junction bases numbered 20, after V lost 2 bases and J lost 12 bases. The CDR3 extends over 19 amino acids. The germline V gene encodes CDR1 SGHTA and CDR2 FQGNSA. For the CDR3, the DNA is TGTGCCAGCAGCTTACCCCCGGGGACTAGCGGGATCTCAAGATTACTACAGTATTTT. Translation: CASSLPPGTSGISRLLQYF.

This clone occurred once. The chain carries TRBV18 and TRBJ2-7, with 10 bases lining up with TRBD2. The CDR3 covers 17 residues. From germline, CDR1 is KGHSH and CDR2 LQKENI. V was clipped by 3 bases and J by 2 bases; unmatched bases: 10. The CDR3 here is CASSPPPGTSVTYEQYF. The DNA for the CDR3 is TGTGCCAGCTCACCGCCCCCGGGGACTAGCGTCACCTACGAGCAGTACTTC.

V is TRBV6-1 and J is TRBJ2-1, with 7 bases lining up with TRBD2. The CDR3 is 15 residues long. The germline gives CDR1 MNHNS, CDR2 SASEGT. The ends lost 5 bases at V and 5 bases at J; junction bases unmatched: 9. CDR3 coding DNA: TGTGCCAGCAGTCGGAGCGGGACCCCCGACAATGAGCAGTTCTTC. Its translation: CASSRSGTPDNEQFF.

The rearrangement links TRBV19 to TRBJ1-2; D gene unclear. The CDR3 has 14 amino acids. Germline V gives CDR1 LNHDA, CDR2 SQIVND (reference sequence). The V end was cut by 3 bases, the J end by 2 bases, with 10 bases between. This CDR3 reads CASSIRLANYGYTF. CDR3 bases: TGTGCCAGTAGTATTAGGTTGGCAAACTATGGCTACACCTTC.